A selection of T cell receptor beta chains follows, all from one sample in a study of naive and memory T cell subsets. In TCRdb, the 5' RACE reads were re-called with MiXCR into one record per CDR3 protein. Seen here are about 57,000 distinct CDR3 sequences, about 8.3% observed once, and the top ten hold around a tenth. The source of these receptors is a female donor in good health. Each CDR3 is given with its conserved first and last residue. A D gene is named only where the DNA matches it firmly. The size of a clone is reported for some rows only, either as once, few or many, or as a class for expanded clones.

J | D | size | V | CDR3 | DNA
TRBJ1-5 | - | - | TRBV2 | CASTGGTQNQPQHF | TGTGCCAGCACTGGAGGGACACAGAATCAGCCCCAGCATTTT
TRBJ2-1 | - | many | TRBV11-2 | CASSSQVTSSYNEQFF | TGTGCCAGCAGCTCACAGGTTACCAGCTCCTACAATGAGCAGTTCTTC
TRBJ1-2 | - | many | TRBV6-2/TRBV6-3 | CASSYPQGYKDGYTF | TGTGCCAGCAGTTACCCCCAGGGGTATAAGGATGGCTACACCTTC
TRBJ1-1 | - | many | TRBV9 | CASSSPEQGRAFF | TGTGCCAGCAGCTCCCCGGAACAGGGACGAGCTTTCTTT
TRBJ2-3 | - | - | TRBV20-1 | CSARLWGPTGADTQYF | TGCAGTGCTAGATTATGGGGACCCACTGGGGCAGATACGCAGTATTTT
TRBJ2-1 | TRBD2 | few | TRBV29-1 | CSVYDSGGGYNEQFF | TGCAGCGTTTACGACAGCGGGGGGGGATACAATGAGCAGTTCTTC
TRBJ2-3 | TRBD2 | - | TRBV5-1 | CASSARLAGKSADTQYF | TGCGCCAGCAGCGCCCGACTAGCGGGGAAAAGCGCAGATACGCAGTATTTT
TRBJ1-5 | - | few | TRBV7-2 | CASSSFGGGNQPQHF | TGTGCCAGCAGCTCTTTCGGGGGAGGGAATCAGCCCCAGCATTTT
TRBJ2-7 | - | many | TRBV10-3 | CAIGGAYEQYF | TGTGCCATCGGCGGGGCCTACGAGCAGTACTTC
TRBJ1-2 | TRBD1 | many | TRBV6-5 | CASSLSGTGNYGYTF | TGTGCCAGCAGCTTATCCGGGACAGGGAACTATGGCTACACCTTC
TRBJ2-4 | - | - | TRBV7-2 | CASSLRLAKNIQYF | TGTGCCAGCAGCTTACGCCTAGCCAAAAACATTCAGTACTTC
TRBJ1-2 | - | - | TRBV18 | CASSQQGANGDTF | TGTGCCAGCTCACAACAGGGAGCTAATGGCGACACCTTC
TRBJ2-1 | - | - | TRBV28 | CASSSGAYNEQFF | TGTGCCAGCAGCTCAGGGGCCTACAATGAGCAGTTCTTC
TRBJ1-3 | - | many | TRBV12-3/TRBV12-4 | CASSEQGAAGNTIYF | TGTGCCAGCAGCGAACAGGGAGCCGCCGGAAACACCATATATTTT
TRBJ2-7 | - | few | TRBV28 | CATRLGAMKGYEQYF | TGTGCCACCAGGCTGGGGGCCATGAAGGGGTACGAGCAGTACTTC
TRBJ1-1 | - | many | TRBV27 | CASTNRTNTEAFF | TGTGCCAGCACCAACCGAACGAACACTGAAGCTTTCTTT
TRBJ2-1 | - | few | TRBV3-1 | CASSAGALMSSYNEQFF | TGTGCCAGCAGCGCTGGGGCACTAATGAGCTCCTACAATGAGCAGTTCTTC
TRBJ2-2 | - | - | TRBV29-1 | CSVLDPELFF | TGCAGCGTTCTAGACCCGGAGCTGTTTTTT